This T cell receptor beta chain was captured by sequencing in a study of molecular identifiers for immune sequencing clone quantification. TCRdb analysed the PCR reads with MiXCR anew, one entry per CDR3 protein. Of roughly 10,000 distinct CDR3 sequences in the sample, roughly a sixth are singletons; the top ten hold roughly 2%. V dropped 2 bases and J dropped 0 bases, with 5 bases sitting between them. There are 14 residues in the CDR3. Germline V gene sequence: CDR1 MNHEY, CDR2 SVGEGT. This clonotype is labeled as medium-sized. The chain joins TRBV6-2 or TRBV6-3 to TRBJ1-5; D ambiguous. The receptor's source is a human donor in good health. Some libraries in this study had Jurkat cell RNA spiked in. Sample: naive CD8+ T cells from blood, with Jurkat cell RNA spiked in. Subset given: FACS-sorted CD8+CD4-CCR7+CD45RA+ naive T cells. The CDR3 DNA sequence: TGTGCCAGCAGTTACCCGAATAGCAATCAGCCCCAGCATTTT. Protein product: CASSYPNSNQPQHF.